This is a list of T cell receptor beta chains from one sample in a study of blood T cell repertoires in COVID-19. Some clones are missing from TCRdb's copy, which holds only in-frame ones; the method was immunoSEQ multiplex PCR. Of 200,000 to 250,000 clones in the sample, 85% were seen once. What was sequenced was PBMCs or T cells enriched from blood (not recorded which). All receptors derive from a man between 35 and 55 years old who had recovered from COVID-19. Each CDR3 is given with its conserved first and last residue. The D gene is left open where the match is weak. Size tells how often a clone was seen (once, few, many) or the class of an expanded clone, and some rows leave it out.

once,TRBJ2-7,TRBD1,TRBV2,TGTGCCAGCAGCCGCCAAGGACAGGGCGGCTACGAGCAGTACTTC,CASSRQGQGGYEQYF
NA,TRBJ2-5,NA,TRBV3-1/TRBV3-2,TGTGCCAGCAGCCAAACGATGTCGGGAACCTCCGCGAAGACCCAGTACTTC,CASSQTMSGTSAKTQYF
NA,TRBJ1-6,NA,TRBV14,TGTGCCAGCAGCCCCCTGGGGAGTTCACCCCTCCACTTT,CASSPLGSSPLHF
NA,TRBJ1-2,NA,TRBV19,TGTGCCAGTAGTATTTTGGCGGGACGCGGCCGTCGTGGCTACACCTTC,CASSILAGRGRRGYTF
NA,TRBJ2-1,TRBD2,TRBV5-4,TGTGCCAGCAGCATGACTAGCGGCTCCTACAATGAGCAGTTCTTC,CASSMTSGSYNEQFF
NA,TRBJ1-2,NA,TRBV9,TGTGCCAGCAGCGTAGTAGCAGGGTATGGCTACACCTTC,CASSVVAGYGYTF
NA,TRBJ2-1,TRBD2,TRBV18,TGTGCCAGCTCACCTCCTCCGGGGGGGAATGAGCAGTTCTTC,CASSPPPGGNEQFF
NA,TRBJ2-5,TRBD1,TRBV5-5,TGTGCCAGCAGCTTCGACAGGGTGGTCGGAGAGACCCAGTACTTC,CASSFDRVVGETQYF
NA,TRBJ2-4,TRBD2,TRBV11-3,TGTGCCAGCAGCCTCGTAGCGGGAGGGCTAGACATTCAGTACTTC,CASSLVAGGLDIQYF
NA,TRBJ2-3,TRBD2,TRBV10-3,TGTGCCATCAGAGGGGTTAGCGGGAGTTCAGATACGCAGTATTTT,CAIRGVSGSSDTQYF
few,TRBJ1-1,NA,TRBV5-1,TGCGCCAGCAGCTTACAGGGACATGGGGACACTGAAGCTTTCTTT,CASSLQGHGDTEAFF
NA,TRBJ2-1,TRBD2,TRBV13,TGTGCCAGCAGCCTTAGAGTAGCGGGTATTAGATCGAACTTGAATGAGCAGTTCTTC,CASSLRVAGIRSNLNEQFF
NA,TRBJ2-1,TRBD2,TRBV19,TGTGCCAGTAGTTTCGCCCTAGCGGGGTACAATGAGCAGTTCTTC,CASSFALAGYNEQFF
NA,TRBJ2-1,NA,TRBV4-1,TGCGCCAGCAGCCAAGGGGGCAGGGGATGGTTAAATGAGCAGTTCTTC,CASSQGGRGWLNEQFF
NA,TRBJ2-7,TRBD1,TRBV27,TGTGCCAGCAGTTCACCCGGGACAGGGGGCGACGAGCAGTACTTC,CASSSPGTGGDEQYF
NA,TRBJ1-2,TRBD1,TRBV28,TGTGCCAGCAGTTCCGGGACAGTCTATGGCTACACCTTC,CASSSGTVYGYTF
once,TRBJ2-2,NA,TRBV29-1,TGCAGCGTGACTTTTTCTGGACATAGGGTTACGAACACCGGGGAGCTGTTTTTT,CSVTFSGHRVTNTGELFF
NA,TRBJ2-7,NA,TRBV4-1,TGCGCCAGCAGCCAACCTACAGACAGATACTACGAGCAGTACTTC,CASSQPTDRYYEQYF
NA,TRBJ1-1,NA,TRBV14,TGTGCCAGCAGCCGGGGGCTGAACACTGAAGCTTTCTTT,CASSRGLNTEAFF
once,TRBJ2-3,TRBD2,TRBV25-1,TGTGCCAGCAGTGGCCCCACTAGCGCAGATACGCAGTATTTT,CASSGPTSADTQYF
NA,TRBJ1-4,NA,TRBV6-1,TGTGCCAGCAGTGTCGACAGGTCGGCAACTAATGAAAAACTGTTTTTT,CASSVDRSATNEKLFF
NA,TRBJ1-2,NA,TRBV12-3/TRBV12-4,TGTGCCAGCCGGAGGTCAGACTATGGCTACACCTTC,CASRRSDYGYTF
once,TRBJ1-4,NA,TRBV19,TGTGCCAGTAGTAAGCCAGGAGGGTATGAAAAACTGTTTTTT,CASSKPGGYEKLFF
NA,TRBJ1-1,NA,TRBV10-3,TGTGCCATCAGTACTAGGGAGGCGAACACTGAAGCTTTCTTT,CAISTREANTEAFF
NA,TRBJ2-2,TRBD1,TRBV9,TGTGCCAGCAGCCTGGGACAGGGGAATGGCGGGGAGCTGTTTTTT,CASSLGQGNGGELFF
NA,TRBJ2-7,NA,TRBV28,TGTGCCAGCTCCAGGGTATACGAGCAGTACTTC,CASSRVYEQYF
NA,TRBJ2-7,NA,TRBV5-4,TGTGCCAGCAGCTCCGGGTTAGCGGAGCCGGGTTACGAGCAGTACTTC,CASSSGLAEPGYEQYF
NA,TRBJ1-3,NA,TRBV15,TGTGCCACCAGCAGAGATCCAGGAGGGGGAAACACCATATATTTT,CATSRDPGGGNTIYF
NA,TRBJ2-1,TRBD2,TRBV27,TGTGCCAGCAGCCTCCTGACTAGCGGGAGGAACAATGAGCAGTTCTTC,CASSLLTSGRNNEQFF
NA,TRBJ2-7,TRBD2,TRBV7-2,TGTGCCAGCAGCTCGGGAGGACACCCCTACGAGCAGTACTTC,CASSSGGHPYEQYF
NA,TRBJ2-5,TRBD1,TRBV18,TGTGCCAGCTCATCCGACAGGGGTGAGACCCAGTACTTC,CASSSDRGETQYF
NA,TRBJ2-2,NA,TRBV7-9,TGTGCCAGCAGCCACGGGACATCAAACACCGGGGAGCTGTTTTTT,CASSHGTSNTGELFF
NA,TRBJ2-3,TRBD2,TRBV2,TGTGCCAGCAGTCGCGGACTAGCGGGCACAGATACGCAGTATTTT,CASSRGLAGTDTQYF
once,TRBJ1-1,TRBD1,TRBV16,TGTGCCAGCAGCCAAGTCCGGGGACAGGTGAACACTGAAGCTTTCTTT,CASSQVRGQVNTEAFF
NA,TRBJ2-7,TRBD1,TRBV7-8,TGTGCCAGCCGGGACAGAGCCTACGAGCAGTACTTC,CASRDRAYEQYF
NA,TRBJ2-7,TRBD2,TRBV4-1,TGCGCCAGCAGCCAAGTGGGACTAATCTACGAGCAGTACTTC,CASSQVGLIYEQYF
NA,TRBJ2-1,TRBD2,TRBV19,TGTGCCAGTAGTATTGGCGGGAGAGGAGGGATGCACAATGAGCAGTTCTTC,CASSIGGRGGMHNEQFF
NA,TRBJ2-7,NA,TRBV5-1,TGCGCCAGCAGCTTGGTCGGCGGTTACGAGCAGTACTTC,CASSLVGGYEQYF
NA,TRBJ2-7,TRBD1,TRBV2,TGTGCCACCCATACAGGGGGCGAGCAGTACTTC,CATHTGGEQYF
NA,TRBJ1-2,NA,TRBV3-1/TRBV3-2,TGTGCCAGCAGCCAATTTAAGGTGACAGACTATGGCTACACCTTC,CASSQFKVTDYGYTF
NA,TRBJ2-1,NA,TRBV24-1,TGTGCCACCAGTGACTCCGGTCTCAATGAGCAGTTCTTC,CATSDSGLNEQFF
NA,TRBJ2-7,TRBD1,TRBV27,TGTGCCAGCAGTTTAACAGCCTGGGACAGGGATTACGAGCAGTACTTC,CASSLTAWDRDYEQYF
NA,TRBJ1-2,TRBD1,TRBV2,TGTGCCAGCAGCAGAAATTACAGGGGACGCTACACCTTC,CASSRNYRGRYTF
NA,TRBJ1-3,TRBD1,TRBV9,TGTGCCAGCAGCCCAGGGACAGGTCCTGGAAACACCATATATTTT,CASSPGTGPGNTIYF
NA,TRBJ1-4,NA,TRBV7-9,TGTGCCAGCAGCTTAACGGGGTCTACTAATGAAAAACTGTTTTTT,CASSLTGSTNEKLFF
NA,TRBJ2-7,NA,TRBV19,TGTGCCAGCGCCGCCGGGATCTCCTACGAGCAGTACTTC,CASAAGISYEQYF
NA,TRBJ1-1,NA,TRBV10-3,TGTGCCATCAGTCAGACAGGAGCTAGGAACACTGAAGCTTTCTTT,CAISQTGARNTEAFF
NA,TRBJ2-3,NA,TRBV7-9,TGTGCCAGCAGCTTAGGCGCCCTTAGAGACACAGATACGCAGTATTTT,CASSLGALRDTDTQYF
NA,TRBJ1-1,NA,TRBV18,TGTGCCAGCTCACCCGCCAGGTGGAACACTGAAGCTTTCTTT,CASSPARWNTEAFF
NA,TRBJ2-5,NA,TRBV21-1,TGTGCCAGCAGCAAACAATGGAGAGAGACCCAGTACTTC,CASSKQWRETQYF
few,TRBJ1-2,TRBD1,TRBV4-1,TGCGCCAGCAGCCTACGAGGACAGGGGACGGGCGACTATGGCTACACCTTC,CASSLRGQGTGDYGYTF
NA,TRBJ1-2,TRBD1,TRBV27,TGTGCCAGCAGTCGCCGGACAGGGAATATCTATGGCTACACCTTC,CASSRRTGNIYGYTF
NA,TRBJ2-1,NA,TRBV2,TGTGCCAGCACCGAGAGGGGGGGGCGCAATGAGCAGTTCTTC,CASTERGGRNEQFF